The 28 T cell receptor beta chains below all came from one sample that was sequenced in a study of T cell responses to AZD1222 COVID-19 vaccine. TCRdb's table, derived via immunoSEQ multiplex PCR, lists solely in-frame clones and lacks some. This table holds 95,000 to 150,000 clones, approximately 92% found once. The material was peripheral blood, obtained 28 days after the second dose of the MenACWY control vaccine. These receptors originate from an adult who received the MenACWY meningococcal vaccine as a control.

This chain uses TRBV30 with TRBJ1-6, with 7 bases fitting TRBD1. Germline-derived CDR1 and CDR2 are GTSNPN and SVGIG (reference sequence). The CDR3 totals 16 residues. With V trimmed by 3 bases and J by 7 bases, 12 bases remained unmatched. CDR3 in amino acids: CAWSGELTGMNSPLHF. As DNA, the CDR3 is TGTGCCTGGAGCGGGGAACTGACAGGGATGAATTCACCCCTCCACTTT.

The CDR3 DNA follows: TGTGCCAGCAGCTTAAGTTCCCGCGTGTATGGCTACACCTTC. Protein sequence: CASSLSSRVYGYTF. The rearrangement joins TRBV13 to TRBJ1-2; no definite D call. In germline, CDR1 is PRHDT, CDR2 FYEKMQ (reference sequence). The CDR3 spans 14 residues. V lost 2 bases and J 5 bases, leaving 12 bases between the germline ends.

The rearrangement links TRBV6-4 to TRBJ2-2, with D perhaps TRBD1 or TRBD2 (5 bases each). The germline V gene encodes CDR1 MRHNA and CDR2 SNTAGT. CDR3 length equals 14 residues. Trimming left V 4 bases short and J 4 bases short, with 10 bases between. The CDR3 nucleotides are TGTGCCAGCAGTGTGGGACCGGGCACCGGGGAGCTGTTTTTT. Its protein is CASSVGPGTGELFF.

The CDR3 here is CASHRGGIGQPQHF. The CDR3 DNA follows: TGTGCCAGCCACCGGGGGGGGATAGGTCAGCCCCAGCATTTT. V usage is TRBV27 and J usage is TRBJ1-5; D might be TRBD1 (5 bases). The CDR3 extends over 14 amino acids. The germline V and J ends were trimmed by 8 bases and 6 bases, with 17 bases remaining between them. Germline lookup yields CDR1 MNHEY and CDR2 SMNVEV (reference sequence).

The CDR3 loop is CASSQEWAYGYTF. Written as DNA, the CDR3 is TGCGCCAGCAGCCAAGAGTGGGCCTATGGCTACACCTTC. V gene TRBV4-1 combines with J gene TRBJ1-2; D remains unclear. Trimming shortened V by 0 bases and J by 4 bases, and 6 bases separated the two germline ends. CDR3 length: 13 residues. In germline, CDR1 is MGHRA, CDR2 YSYEKL.

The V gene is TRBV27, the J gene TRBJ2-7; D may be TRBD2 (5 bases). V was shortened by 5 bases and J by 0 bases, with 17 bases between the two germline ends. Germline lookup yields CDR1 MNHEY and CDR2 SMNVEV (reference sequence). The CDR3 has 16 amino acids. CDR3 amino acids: CASSPTPTGSSYEQYV. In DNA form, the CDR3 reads TGTGCCAGCAGTCCTACCCCGACGGGGAGCTCCTACGAGCAGTACGTC.

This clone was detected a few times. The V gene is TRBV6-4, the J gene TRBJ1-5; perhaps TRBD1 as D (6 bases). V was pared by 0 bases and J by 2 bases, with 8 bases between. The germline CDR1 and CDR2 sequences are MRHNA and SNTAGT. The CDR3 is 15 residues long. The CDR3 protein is CASSDSAGGNQPQHF. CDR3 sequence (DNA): TGTGCCAGCAGTGACTCGGCAGGGGGCAATCAGCCCCAGCATTTT.

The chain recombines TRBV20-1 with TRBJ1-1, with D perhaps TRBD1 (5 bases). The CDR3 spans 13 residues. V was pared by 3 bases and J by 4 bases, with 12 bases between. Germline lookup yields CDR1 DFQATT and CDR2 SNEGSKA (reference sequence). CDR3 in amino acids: CSASGGYATEAFF. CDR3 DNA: TGCAGTGCTAGTGGGGGGTACGCCACTGAAGCTTTCTTT.

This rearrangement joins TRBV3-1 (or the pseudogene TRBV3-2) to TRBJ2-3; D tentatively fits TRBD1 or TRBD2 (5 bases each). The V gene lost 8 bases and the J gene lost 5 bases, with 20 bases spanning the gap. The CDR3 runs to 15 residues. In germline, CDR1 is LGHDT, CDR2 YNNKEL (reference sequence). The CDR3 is CASAKREGTGDTQYF. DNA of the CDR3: TGTGCCAGCGCAAAGAGGGAAGGGACGGGAGATACGCAGTATTTT.

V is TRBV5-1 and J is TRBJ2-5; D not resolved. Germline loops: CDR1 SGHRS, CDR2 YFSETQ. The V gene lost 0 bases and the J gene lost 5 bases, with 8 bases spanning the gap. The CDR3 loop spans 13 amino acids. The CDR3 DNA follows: TGCGCCAGCAGCTTGGCACTGGGTGAGACCCAGTACTTC. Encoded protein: CASSLALGETQYF.

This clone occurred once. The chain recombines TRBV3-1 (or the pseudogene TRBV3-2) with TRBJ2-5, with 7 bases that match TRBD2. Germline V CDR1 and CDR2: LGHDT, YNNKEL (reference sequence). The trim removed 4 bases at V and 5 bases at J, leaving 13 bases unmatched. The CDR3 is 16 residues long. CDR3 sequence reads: CASSLSGREQSETQYF. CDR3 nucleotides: TGTGCCAGCAGCCTCTCCGGGCGGGAGCAATCGGAGACCCAGTACTTC.

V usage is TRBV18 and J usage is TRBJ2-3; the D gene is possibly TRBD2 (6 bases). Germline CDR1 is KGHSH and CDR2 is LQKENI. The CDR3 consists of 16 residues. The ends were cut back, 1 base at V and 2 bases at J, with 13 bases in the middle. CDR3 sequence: CASSPLLGRYTDTQYF. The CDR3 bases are TGTGCCAGCTCACCACTTCTCGGGAGATACACAGATACGCAGTATTTT.

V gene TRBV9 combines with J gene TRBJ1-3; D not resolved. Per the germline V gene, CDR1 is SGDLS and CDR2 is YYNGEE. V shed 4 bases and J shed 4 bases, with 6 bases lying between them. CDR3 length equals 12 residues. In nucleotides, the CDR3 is TGTGCCAGCAGCCCAGGAGGAAACACCATATATTTT. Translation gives CASSPGGNTIYF.

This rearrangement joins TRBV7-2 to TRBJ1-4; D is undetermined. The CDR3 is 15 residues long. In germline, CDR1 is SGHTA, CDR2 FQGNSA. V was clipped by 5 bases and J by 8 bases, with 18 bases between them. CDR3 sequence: CASSTMDLGGEKLFF. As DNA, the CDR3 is TGTGCCAGCAGCACGATGGACCTCGGAGGGGAAAAACTGTTTTTT.

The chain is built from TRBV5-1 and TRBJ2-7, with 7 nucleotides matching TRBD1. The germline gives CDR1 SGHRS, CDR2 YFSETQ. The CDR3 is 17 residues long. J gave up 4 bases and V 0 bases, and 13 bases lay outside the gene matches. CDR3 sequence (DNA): TGCGCCAGCAGCTTGGGCCCCGACAGGGTTAGAGGATACGAGCAGTACTTC. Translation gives CASSLGPDRVRGYEQYF. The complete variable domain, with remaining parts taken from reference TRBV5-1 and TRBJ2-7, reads KAGVTQTPRYLIKTRGQQVTLSCSPISGHRSVSWYQQTPGQGLQFLFEYFSETQRNKGNFPGRFSGRQFSNSRSEMNVSTLELGDSALYLCASSLGPDRVRGYEQYFGPGTRLTVT.

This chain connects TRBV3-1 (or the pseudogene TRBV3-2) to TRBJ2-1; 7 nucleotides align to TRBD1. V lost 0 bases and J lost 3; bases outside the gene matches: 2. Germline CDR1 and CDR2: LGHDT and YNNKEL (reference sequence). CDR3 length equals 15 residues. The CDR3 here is CASSQDPGGYNEQFF. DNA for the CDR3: TGTGCCAGCAGCCAAGACCCAGGGGGCTACAATGAGCAGTTCTTC.

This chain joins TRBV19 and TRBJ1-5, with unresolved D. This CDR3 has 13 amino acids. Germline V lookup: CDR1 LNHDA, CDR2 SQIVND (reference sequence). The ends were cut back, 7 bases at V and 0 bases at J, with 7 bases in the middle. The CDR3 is CASTQPSNQPQHF. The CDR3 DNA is TGTGCCAGTACCCAACCTAGCAATCAGCCCCAGCATTTT.

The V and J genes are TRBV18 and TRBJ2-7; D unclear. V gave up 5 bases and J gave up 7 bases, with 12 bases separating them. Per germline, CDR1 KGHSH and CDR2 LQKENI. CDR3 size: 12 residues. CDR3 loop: CASSVGRSEQYV. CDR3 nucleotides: TGTGCCAGCTCAGTCGGACGTTCGGAGCAGTACGTC.

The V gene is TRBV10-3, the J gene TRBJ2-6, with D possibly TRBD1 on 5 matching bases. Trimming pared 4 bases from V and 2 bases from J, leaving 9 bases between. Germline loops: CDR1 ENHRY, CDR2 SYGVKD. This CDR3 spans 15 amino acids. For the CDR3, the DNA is TGTGCCATCAGTGTGGGGCAGGCTGGGGCCAACGTCCTGACTTTC. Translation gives CAISVGQAGANVLTF.

As DNA, the CDR3 is TGTGCCAGCAGCTTTGGAATGAACACCGGGGAGCTGTTTTTT. Protein sequence: CASSFGMNTGELFF. The chain joins TRBV7-9 to TRBJ2-2, with no clear D. The CDR3 runs to 14 residues. The germline V gene encodes CDR1 SEHNR and CDR2 FQNEAQ (reference sequence). V dropped 3 bases and J dropped 1 base, with 6 bases sitting between them.

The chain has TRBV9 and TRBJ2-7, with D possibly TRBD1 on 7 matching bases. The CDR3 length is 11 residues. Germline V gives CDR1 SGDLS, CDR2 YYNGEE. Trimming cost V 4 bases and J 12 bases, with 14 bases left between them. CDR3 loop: CASSSRDSGYF. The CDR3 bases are TGTGCCAGCAGCTCGCGGGACAGCGGGTACTTC.

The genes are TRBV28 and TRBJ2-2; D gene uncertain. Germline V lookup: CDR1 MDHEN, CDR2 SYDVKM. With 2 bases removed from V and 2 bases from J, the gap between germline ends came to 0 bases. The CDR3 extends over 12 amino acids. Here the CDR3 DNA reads TGTGCCAGCAGTTTAAACACCGGGGAGCTGTTTTTT. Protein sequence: CASSLNTGELFF.

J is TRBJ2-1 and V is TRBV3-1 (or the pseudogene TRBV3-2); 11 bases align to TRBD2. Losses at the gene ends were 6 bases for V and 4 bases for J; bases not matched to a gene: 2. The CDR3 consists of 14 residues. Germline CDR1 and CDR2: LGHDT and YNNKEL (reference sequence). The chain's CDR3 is CASRRTSGYNEQFF. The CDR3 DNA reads TGTGCCAGCAGGAGGACTAGCGGGTACAATGAGCAGTTCTTC.

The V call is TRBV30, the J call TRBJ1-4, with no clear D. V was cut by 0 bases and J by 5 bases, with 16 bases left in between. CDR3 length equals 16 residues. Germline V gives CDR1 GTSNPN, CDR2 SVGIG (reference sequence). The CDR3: CAWSVARSTLNEKLFF. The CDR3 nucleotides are TGTGCCTGGAGTGTGGCCCGGTCTACCTTAAATGAAAAACTGTTTTTT.

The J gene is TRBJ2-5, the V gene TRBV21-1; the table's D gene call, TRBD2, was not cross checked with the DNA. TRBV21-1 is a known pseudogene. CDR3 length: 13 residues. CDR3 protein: CASRAENQETQYF. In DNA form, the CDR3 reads TGTGCCAGCAGAGCGGAGAACCAAGAGACCCAGTACTTC.

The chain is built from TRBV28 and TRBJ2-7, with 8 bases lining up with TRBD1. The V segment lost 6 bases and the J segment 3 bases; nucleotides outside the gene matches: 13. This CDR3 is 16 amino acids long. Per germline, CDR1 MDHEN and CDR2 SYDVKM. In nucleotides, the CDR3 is TGTGCCAGCAGCCCGACAGGGGACGCCGCGTTCTACGAGCAGTACGTC. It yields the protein CASSPTGDAAFYEQYV.

As DNA, the CDR3 is TGTGCCAGCAGCCAAGCCCCCCCGACAGGGGGCTCTTACAATGAGCAGTTCTTC. This sequence encodes CASSQAPPTGGSYNEQFF. The rearrangement links TRBV14 to TRBJ2-1; 10 bases line up with TRBD1. The CDR3 covers 18 residues. The trim removed 1 base at V and 4 bases at J, leaving 10 bases unmatched. The V gene's germline CDR1 is SGHDN and CDR2 FVKESK.

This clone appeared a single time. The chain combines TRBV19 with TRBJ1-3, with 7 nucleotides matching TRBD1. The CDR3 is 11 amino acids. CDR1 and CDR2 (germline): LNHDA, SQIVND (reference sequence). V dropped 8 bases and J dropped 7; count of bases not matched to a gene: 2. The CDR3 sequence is CASQQGNTIYF. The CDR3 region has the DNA TGTGCCAGTCAACAGGGGAACACCATATATTTT.